This TCR beta chain was captured in a study of T cell repertoires in cytomegalovirus infection. Across the study: Epitope selection comprised recently identified HLA-C-restricted CMV epitopes and well-studied HLA-B-restricted CMV epitopes. Both a matching HLA type and CMV infection were indicated by public TCR beta signatures. Whole-study results and caveats: Based on cumulative public TCR beta family frequency, carriers of CMV plus the relevant HLA were identified.

The length of the CDR3 is 11 residues. Deletions cut 2 bases from V and 8 bases from J, with 6 bases between. Germline CDR1 and CDR2: ENHRY and SYGVKD. Each CDR3 protein gets one entry after TCRdb re-called the reads with MiXCR. The sample has some 560,000 distinct CDR3 sequences, 40% seen once. This clonotype came up once. Its antigen is as yet unknown. The specimen comprised cultured PBMCs, sampled from culture after CMV antigen stimulation. This chain joins TRBV10-3 and TRBJ1-2; no clear D. This receptor was identified in a human donor in good health (CMV status not recorded). Some clones in this sample may be carry-over from other donors' samples. The CDR3 DNA sequence: TGTGCCATCAGTGAGACAGAGGGCTACACCTTC. It encodes CAISETEGYTF.